The subject of this entry is one TCR beta chain. Next came a second PCR, run for about 7 to 12 cycles, which used a sample-barcoded 5' primer along with a J-beta primer mix. TCRdb reanalysed the 5' RACE reads using MiXCR and keeps one entry per CDR3 protein. This sample has 2 million or so distinct CDR3 sequences, with 49% found just once. The data stem from a study of blood T cells in healthy people across ages. This CDR3 region has 14 residues. The V gene's germline CDR1 is SGDLS and CDR2 YYNGEE. Researchers collected approximately 9.9 milliliters of peripheral blood from every single donor. The chain has TRBV9 and TRBJ2-7; D call uncertain. The end of the DNA aligns better with TRBJ2-4, so the J call may be wrong. The TCR originated in a woman between 35 and 50 years old in good health. Sample: blood. Here the CDR3 DNA reads TGTGCCAGCAGCGTAGGTCCAGACCACAACATTCAGTACTTC. This translates into CASSVGPDHNIQYF.